These 27 T cell receptor beta chains came from one sample sequenced in a study of T cell responses to AZD1222 COVID-19 vaccine. Data came from immunoSEQ multiplex PCR; TCRdb stores just in-frame clones and leaves some out. Of tens of thousands of clones listed, 89% are singletons. Sequenced material: peripheral blood, taken on day 0 of AZD1222 vaccination. Receptors originate from an adult in good health.

The genes are TRBV7-2 and TRBJ1-4, with 7 bases that match TRBD1. The CDR3 extends over 15 amino acids. CDR1 SGHTA and CDR2 FQGNSA come from the germline V gene. Trimming removed 5 bases from V and 7 bases from J; junction bases left unmatched: 10. The CDR3 spells CASSLQRGRGEKLFF. The CDR3 DNA sequence: TGTGCCAGCAGCCTTCAAAGGGGGCGCGGTGAAAAACTGTTTTTT. Together with reference TRBV7-2 and TRBJ1-4, the CDR3 gives the full variable domain: GAGVSQSPSNKVTEKGKDVELRCDPISGHTALYWYRQSLGQGLEFLIYFQGNSAPDKSGLPSDRFSAERTGGSVSTLTIQRTQQEDSAVYLCASSLQRGRGEKLFFGSGTQLSVL.

This chain joins TRBV7-2 and TRBJ1-1, with a weak D call TRBD1 (5 bases). This CDR3 has 15 residues. V lost 1 base, J lost 1 base, and 10 bases lay in between. CDR1 and CDR2 from the germline V gene are SGHTA and FQGNSA. The CDR3 sequence: CASSLDPGPNTEAFF. The CDR3, as DNA: TGTGCCAGCAGCTTAGATCCGGGACCGAACACTGAAGCTTTCTTT.

This chain joins TRBV4-1 and TRBJ2-3, with 11 nucleotides matching TRBD1. Germline V gene data show CDR1 as MGHRA and CDR2 as YSYEKL. CDR3 length: 18 amino acids. V gave up 0 bases and J gave up 4 bases; unmatched junction bases: 9. The CDR3: CASSQESPDRGLSDTQYF. DNA for the CDR3: TGCGCCAGCAGCCAAGAAAGTCCGGACAGGGGGCTATCAGATACGCAGTATTTT.

The chain recombines TRBV3-1 (or the pseudogene TRBV3-2) with TRBJ1-4; 7 bases map to TRBD1. The CDR3 is made up of 15 amino acids. Germline-derived CDR1 and CDR2 are LGHDT and YNNKEL (reference sequence). Trimming took 0 bases from V and 7 from J; bases not matched to a gene: 5. CDR3 bases: TGTGCCAGCAGCCAAGACGGCGGGACAGTTGAAAAACTGTTTTTT. Translated, it gives CASSQDGGTVEKLFF.

Notes on this clone: Germline and junction disagree at one end, which may indicate a read error. V gene TRBV7-2 combines with J gene TRBJ1-6, with D tentatively TRBD1 (6 bases). From germline, CDR1 is SGHTA and CDR2 FQGNSA. The CDR3 loop spans 16 amino acids. The CDR3 DNA follows: TGTGCCAGCAACTTGGTCGCGACAGGTTATAGTTCACCCCTCCACTTT. Protein: CASNLVATGYSSPLHF.

The chain recombines TRBV5-5 with TRBJ1-6; D is perhaps TRBD1 (6 bases). V was pared by 3 bases and J by 7 bases, with 14 bases between. This CDR3 is built from 15 residues. CDR1 is SGHKS, CDR2 YYEKEE, per germline (reference sequence). The CDR3 loop reads CASSWETGGNSPLHF. The CDR3 coding sequence is TGTGCCAGCAGCTGGGAGACAGGCGGAAATTCACCCCTCCACTTT.

The rearrangement links TRBV5-1 to TRBJ2-1; no reliable D call. The germline V gene encodes CDR1 SGHRS and CDR2 YFSETQ. The CDR3 length is 12 residues. The ends were cut back, 4 bases at V and 9 bases at J, with 11 bases in the middle. CDR3 loop: CASSRLTGEQFF. The CDR3 nucleotides are TGCGCCAGCAGCCGGCTAACCGGTGAGCAGTTCTTC.

The chain joins TRBV9 to TRBJ2-1; no clear D. This CDR3 spans 15 amino acids. Trimming took 2 bases from V and 3 from J, leaving 12 bases between them. CDR1 SGDLS and CDR2 YYNGEE come from the germline V gene. Here the CDR3 reads CASSVTGAHYNEQFF. The CDR3 DNA reads as TGTGCCAGCAGCGTCACGGGCGCACACTACAATGAGCAGTTCTTC.

Of note for this clone: This CDR3 is also generated by other DNA sequences in the sample. The chain joins TRBV5-1 to TRBJ1-2, with a tentative D call TRBD1 (5 bases). Germline CDR1 reads SGHRS; CDR2 reads YFSETQ. The CDR3 loop spans 12 amino acids. V shed 0 bases and J shed 8 bases, with 8 bases lying between them. The CDR3 here is CASSLEGSGYTF. The CDR3 DNA is TGCGCCAGCAGCTTGGAGGGGTCGGGCTACACCTTC. Full variable domain (missing parts from reference TRBV5-1 and TRBJ1-2): KAGVTQTPRYLIKTRGQQVTLSCSPISGHRSVSWYQQTPGQGLQFLFEYFSETQRNKGNFPGRFSGRQFSNSRSEMNVSTLELGDSALYLCASSLEGSGYTFGSGTRLTVV.

The table lists this clone with a count of one. The chain joins TRBV11-2 to TRBJ2-4; 9 nucleotides agree with TRBD2. Germline V gives CDR1 SGHAT, CDR2 FQNNGV. V trimming: 4 bases; J trimming: 8 bases; junction bases outside the gene matches: 9. The CDR3 covers 15 residues. The CDR3 sequence is CASSYSGGGVDIQYF. The CDR3 DNA reads TGTGCCAGCAGCTACTCGGGCGGGGGGGTCGACATTCAGTACTTC.

The chain couples TRBV29-1 to TRBJ1-2, with 7 positions matching TRBD1. The CDR3 is 14 residues long. V shed 5 bases and J 2 bases; nucleotides not matched to a gene: 8. The germline V gene has CDR1 SQVTM and CDR2 ANQGSEA. Written as DNA, the CDR3 is TGCAGCGTTTTAGGGCAGACAGGGAACTATGGCTACACCTTC. It translates to CSVLGQTGNYGYTF.

This clone has just a few counts. This sequence joins TRBV3-1 (or the pseudogene TRBV3-2) and TRBJ1-5; D call uncertain. CDR1 and CDR2 (germline): LGHDT, YNNKEL (reference sequence). This CDR3 is 16 amino acids long. The DNA for the CDR3 is TGTGGCACACTCGGAGAATTTAGCCAGGTCGAACAGCCCCAGCATTTT. As protein: CGTLGEFSQVEQPQHF.

For the CDR3, the DNA is TGTGCCTGGAGTAAACTAGCGGGAGGGCCCTACGAGCAGTACTTC. Residues: CAWSKLAGGPYEQYF. The chain is built from TRBV30 and TRBJ2-7; the match to TRBD2 covers 13 bases. This CDR3 has 15 residues. Trimming cost V 2 bases and J 2 bases; bases outside gene matches: 3. The germline CDR1 and CDR2 sequences are GTSNPN and SVGIG (reference sequence).

The J gene is TRBJ1-1, the V gene TRBV6-5, with D possibly matching TRBD1 (5 bases). From germline, CDR1 is MNHEY and CDR2 SVGAGI. This CDR3 spans 15 amino acids. The V gene lost 2 bases and the J gene lost 5 bases, with 15 bases spanning the gap. CDR3 sequence: CASSYSSGSWTEAFF. DNA of the CDR3: TGTGCCAGCAGTTACAGCTCAGGGAGTTGGACTGAAGCTTTCTTT.

This chain links TRBV29-1 with TRBJ1-1; D is uncertain. This CDR3 has 14 residues. Deletions cut 4 bases from V and 0 bases from J, with 12 bases between. CDR1 SQVTM and CDR2 ANQGSEA come from the germline V gene. CDR3 loop: CSVALLLVNTEAFF. In nucleotides, the CDR3 is TGCAGCGTTGCCTTGCTGTTAGTGAACACTGAAGCTTTCTTT.

The chain recombines TRBV7-9 with TRBJ1-4, with 8 bases lining up with TRBD1. Trimming took 1 base from V and 3 from J; bases not matched to a gene: 4. This CDR3 has 16 amino acids. Germline values: CDR1 SEHNR, CDR2 FQNEAQ (reference sequence). The CDR3 spells CASSLGSGQANEKLFF. The CDR3 DNA reads as TGTGCCAGCAGCTTAGGGTCGGGACAGGCTAATGAAAAACTGTTTTTT.

The chain uses TRBV10-3 and TRBJ2-1, with D possibly matching TRBD2 (7 bases). This CDR3 spans 16 amino acids. V lost 6 bases, J lost 1 base, and 16 bases lay in between. CDR1 and CDR2 from the germline V gene are ENHRY and SYGVKD. The CDR3, as DNA: TGTGCCATCAGCGGCGGCGGGGGCTTTTCCTACAATGAGCAGTTCTTC. It is translated as CAISGGGGFSYNEQFF.

The chain employs TRBV29-1 and TRBJ2-7, with a weak D call TRBD1 (5 bases). Trimming took off 4 bases at V and 0 bases at J, with 13 bases between the two ends. Germline CDR1 reads SQVTM; CDR2 reads ANQGSEA. The CDR3 is 14 amino acids. CDR3 sequence (DNA): TGCAGCGTTGGAGTCCTGGGGCCCTCCTACGAGCAGTACTTC. It translates to CSVGVLGPSYEQYF.

This clone was detected only once. The chain links TRBV29-1 to TRBJ2-5; D remains unclear. This CDR3 contains 13 residues. CDR1 is SQVTM and CDR2 is ANQGSEA in the germline V gene. The ends were cut back, 3 bases at V and 1 base at J, with 9 bases in the middle. The DNA of the CDR3 is TGCAGCGTTGAGGGCTACAGCCAAGAGACCCAGTACTTC. It is translated as CSVEGYSQETQYF.

V and J are TRBV3-1 (or the pseudogene TRBV3-2) and TRBJ2-7; 14 bases fit TRBD2. Per germline, CDR1 LGHDT and CDR2 YNNKEL (reference sequence). The CDR3 length is 16 residues. Trimming removed 4 bases from V and 6 bases from J; junction bases left unmatched: 8. CDR3 sequence reads: CASSPIGLAGGAEQYF. CDR3 bases: TGTGCCAGCAGCCCTATTGGACTAGCGGGAGGAGCCGAGCAGTACTTC.

This chain connects TRBV2 to TRBJ1-2; unclear D gene. The CDR3 is made up of 12 amino acids. The V gene lost 4 bases and the J gene lost 2 bases, with 5 bases spanning the gap. From germline, CDR1 is SNHLY and CDR2 FYNNEI. CDR3 in amino acids: CASSAQNYGYTF. The CDR3 nucleotides are TGTGCCAGCAGTGCACAGAACTATGGCTACACCTTC.

This clone is categorized as medium-sized. V is TRBV5-1 and J is TRBJ2-7; 9 nucleotides align to TRBD1. V was clipped by 6 bases and J by 0 bases; unmatched bases: 7. Germline V gene lookup returns CDR1 SGHRS and CDR2 YFSETQ. This CDR3 is built from 15 residues. The CDR3 DNA reads TGCGCCAGCACTCCGGGACAGGGAATCTCCTACGAGCAGTACTTC. Its protein is CASTPGQGISYEQYF.

This sequence joins TRBV6-5 and TRBJ2-7, with 8 bases lining up with TRBD2. The junction had 12 bases not matched to a gene; V was cut back by 6 bases and J by 5 bases. This CDR3 is 15 amino acids long. Germline V gives CDR1 MNHEY, CDR2 SVGAGI. CDR3 residues: CASRRLSGTGNEQYF. CDR3 sequence (DNA): TGTGCCAGCAGACGACTTAGCGGGACTGGTAACGAGCAGTACTTC.

This chain connects TRBV3-1 (or the pseudogene TRBV3-2) to TRBJ1-2, with 8 bases matching TRBD1. V lost 2 bases, J lost 6 bases, and 5 bases stayed unmatched. CDR3 length: 14 residues. Per germline, CDR1 LGHDT and CDR2 YNNKEL (reference sequence). The CDR3 reads CASSQTPGGDGYTF. The CDR3 coding sequence is TGTGCCAGCAGCCAAACTCCAGGGGGCGATGGCTACACCTTC.

The rearrangement uses TRBV5-4 and TRBJ2-5; 7 nucleotides align to TRBD1. V was clipped by 0 bases and J by 3 bases; unmatched bases: 5. This CDR3 has 15 amino acids. The V gene's germline CDR1 is SGHNT and CDR2 YYREEE (reference sequence). The CDR3 loop is CASSLGGQVEETQYF. The CDR3 DNA sequence: TGTGCCAGCAGCTTGGGAGGACAGGTCGAAGAGACCCAGTACTTC.

The DNA of the CDR3 is TGTGCCAGTAGACCCCCCCGACTCAAGAACACTGAAGCTTTCTTT. Translating it yields CASRPPRLKNTEAFF. The chain joins TRBV19 to TRBJ1-1; D is unresolved. CDR3 length equals 15 residues. CDR1 and CDR2 from the germline V gene are LNHDA and SQIVND (reference sequence). V lost 6 bases and J lost 1, with 15 bases in between. The full variable domain, rest sourced from reference TRBV19 and TRBJ1-1, is DGGITQSPKYLFRKEGQNVTLSCEQNLNHDAMYWYRQDPGQGLRLIYYSQIVNDFQKGDIAEGYSVSREKKESFPLTVTSAQKNPTAFYLCASRPPRLKNTEAFFGQGTRLTVV.

V is TRBV2 and J is TRBJ1-2, with 10 bases matching TRBD1. The CDR3 length is 15 residues. V lost 5 bases and J lost 4; bases outside the gene matches: 7. CDR1 and CDR2 (germline): SNHLY, FYNNEI. The CDR3 reads CASSRQGASSYGYTF. The CDR3 DNA is TGTGCCAGCAGTAGACAGGGGGCTTCCAGCTATGGCTACACCTTC.